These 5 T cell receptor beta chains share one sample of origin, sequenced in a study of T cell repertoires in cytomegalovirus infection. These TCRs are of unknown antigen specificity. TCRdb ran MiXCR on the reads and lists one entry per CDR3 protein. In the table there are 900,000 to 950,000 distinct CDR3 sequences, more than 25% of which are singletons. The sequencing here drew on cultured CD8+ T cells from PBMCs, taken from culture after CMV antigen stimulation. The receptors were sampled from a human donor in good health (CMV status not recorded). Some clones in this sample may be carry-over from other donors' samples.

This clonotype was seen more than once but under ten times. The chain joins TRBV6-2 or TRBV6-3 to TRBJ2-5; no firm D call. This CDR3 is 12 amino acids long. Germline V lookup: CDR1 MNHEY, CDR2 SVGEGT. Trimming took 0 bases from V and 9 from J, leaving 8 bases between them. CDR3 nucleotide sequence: TGTGCCAGCAGTTACTCGATCGCGGCCCAGTACTTC. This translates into CASSYSIAAQYF.

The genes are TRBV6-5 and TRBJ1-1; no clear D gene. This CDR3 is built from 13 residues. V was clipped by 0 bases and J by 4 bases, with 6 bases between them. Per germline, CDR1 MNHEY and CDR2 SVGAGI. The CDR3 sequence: CASSYSASTEAFF. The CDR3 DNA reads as TGTGCCAGCAGTTACTCGGCGAGCACTGAAGCTTTCTTT.

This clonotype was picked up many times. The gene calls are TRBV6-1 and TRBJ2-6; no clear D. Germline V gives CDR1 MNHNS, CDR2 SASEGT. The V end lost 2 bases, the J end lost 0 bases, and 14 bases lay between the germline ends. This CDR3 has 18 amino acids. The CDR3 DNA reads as TGTGCCAGCAGTGAAAGGAACCGAAAGTACTCTGGGGCCAACGTCCTGACTTTC. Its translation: CASSERNRKYSGANVLTF.

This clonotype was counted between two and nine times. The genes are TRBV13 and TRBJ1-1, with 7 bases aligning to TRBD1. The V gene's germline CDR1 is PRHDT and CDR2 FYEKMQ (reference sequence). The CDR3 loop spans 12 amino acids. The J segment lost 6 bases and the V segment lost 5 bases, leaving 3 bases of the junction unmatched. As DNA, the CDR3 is TGTGCCAGCAGCGCCCAGGGGGCTGAAGCTTTCTTT. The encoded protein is CASSAQGAEAFF.

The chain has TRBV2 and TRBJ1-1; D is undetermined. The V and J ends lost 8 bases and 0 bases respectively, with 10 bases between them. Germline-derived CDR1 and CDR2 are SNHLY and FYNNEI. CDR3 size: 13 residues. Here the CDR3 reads CASHGRLNTEAFF. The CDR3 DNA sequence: TGTGCCAGCCATGGCCGTCTGAACACTGAAGCTTTCTTT.